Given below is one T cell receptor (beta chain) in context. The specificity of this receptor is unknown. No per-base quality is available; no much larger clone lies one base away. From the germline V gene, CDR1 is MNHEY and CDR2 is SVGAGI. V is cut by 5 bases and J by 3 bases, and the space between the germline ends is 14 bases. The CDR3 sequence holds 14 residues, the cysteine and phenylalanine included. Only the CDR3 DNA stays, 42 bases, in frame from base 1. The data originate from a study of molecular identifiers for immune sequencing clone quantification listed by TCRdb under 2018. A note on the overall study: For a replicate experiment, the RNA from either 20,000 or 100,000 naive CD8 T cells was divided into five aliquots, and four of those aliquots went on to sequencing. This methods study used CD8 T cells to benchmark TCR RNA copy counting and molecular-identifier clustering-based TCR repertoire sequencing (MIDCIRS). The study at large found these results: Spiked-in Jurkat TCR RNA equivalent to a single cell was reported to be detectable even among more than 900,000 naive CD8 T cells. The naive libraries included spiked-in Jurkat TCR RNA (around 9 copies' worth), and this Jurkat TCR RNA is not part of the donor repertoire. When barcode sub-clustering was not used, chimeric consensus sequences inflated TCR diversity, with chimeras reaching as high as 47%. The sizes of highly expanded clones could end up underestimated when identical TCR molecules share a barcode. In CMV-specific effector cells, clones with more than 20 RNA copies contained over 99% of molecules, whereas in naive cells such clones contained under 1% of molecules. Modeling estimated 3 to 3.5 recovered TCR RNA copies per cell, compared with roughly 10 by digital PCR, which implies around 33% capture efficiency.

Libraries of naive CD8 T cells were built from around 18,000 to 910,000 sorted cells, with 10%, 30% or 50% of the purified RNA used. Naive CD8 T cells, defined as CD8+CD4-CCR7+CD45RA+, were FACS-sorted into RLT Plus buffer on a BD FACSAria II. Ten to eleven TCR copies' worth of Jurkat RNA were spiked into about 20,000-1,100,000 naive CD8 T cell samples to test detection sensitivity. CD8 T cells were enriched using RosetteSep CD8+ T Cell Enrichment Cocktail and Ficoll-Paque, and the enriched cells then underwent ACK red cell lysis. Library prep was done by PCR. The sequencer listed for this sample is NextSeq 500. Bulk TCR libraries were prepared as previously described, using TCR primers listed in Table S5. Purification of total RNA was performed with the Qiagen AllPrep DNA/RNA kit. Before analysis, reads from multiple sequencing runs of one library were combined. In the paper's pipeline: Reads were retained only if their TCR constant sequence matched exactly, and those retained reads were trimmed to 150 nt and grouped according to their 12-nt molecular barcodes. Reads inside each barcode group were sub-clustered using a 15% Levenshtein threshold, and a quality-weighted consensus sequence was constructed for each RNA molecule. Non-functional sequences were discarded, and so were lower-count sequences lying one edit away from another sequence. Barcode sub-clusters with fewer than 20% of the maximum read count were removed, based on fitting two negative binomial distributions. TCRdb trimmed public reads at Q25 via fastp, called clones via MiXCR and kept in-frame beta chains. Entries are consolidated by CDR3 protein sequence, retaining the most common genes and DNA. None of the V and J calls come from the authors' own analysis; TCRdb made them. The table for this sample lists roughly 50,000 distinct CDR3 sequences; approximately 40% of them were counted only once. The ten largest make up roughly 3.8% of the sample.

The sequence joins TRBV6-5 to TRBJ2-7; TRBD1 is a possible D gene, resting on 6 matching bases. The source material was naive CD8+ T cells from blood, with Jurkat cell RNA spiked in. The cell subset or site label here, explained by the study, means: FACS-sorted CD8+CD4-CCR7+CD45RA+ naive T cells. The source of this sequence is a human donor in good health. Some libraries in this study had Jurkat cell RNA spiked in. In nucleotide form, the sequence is TGTGCCAGCAGTCACGGGACAACTAACTACGAGCAGTACTTC. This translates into CASSHGTTNYEQYF.